This passage covers 23 T cell receptor beta chains from one sample sequenced in a study of CD8+ T cells in alopecia areata. This sample's treatment: oral pan-JAK inhibitor, 5-10 mg twice daily. Following extraction, RNA underwent reverse transcription to cDNA, which served as the sequencing template. Method: immunoSEQ multiplex PCR; TCRdb's copy keeps in-frame clones and lacks some. The data show about 140,000 clones, with 86% seen just once and less than 15% held by the top ten. The specimen comprised CD8+ T cells sorted from blood, sampled at week 4, from a patient treated with tofacitinib. These TCRs come from a human donor with alopecia areata.

The chain carries TRBV4-1 and TRBJ2-1; 12 bases align to TRBD2. V trimming: 0 bases; J trimming: 10 bases; junction bases outside the gene matches: 10. CDR1 is MGHRA and CDR2 is YSYEKL in the germline V gene. This CDR3 comprises 17 residues. This CDR3 reads CASSQESSGGALGEQFF. CDR3 bases: TGCGCCAGCAGCCAAGAGTCTAGCGGGGGGGCCCTCGGCGAGCAGTTCTTC.

The table lists this clone with a count of one. The V gene is TRBV10-2, the J gene TRBJ2-7, with 10 bases lining up with TRBD2. The ends lost 8 bases at V and 4 bases at J; junction bases unmatched: 8. The CDR3 has 14 residues. In germline, CDR1 is WSHSY, CDR2 SAAADI. CDR3 sequence: CASGLAGAGYEQYF. The CDR3, as DNA: TGCGCCAGCGGTCTAGCGGGAGCTGGATACGAGCAGTACTTC.

The genes are TRBV14 and TRBJ2-3, with 8 bases fitting TRBD2. Unmatched junction bases numbered 4, after V lost 3 bases and J lost 2 bases. Germline assignment: CDR1 SGHDN and CDR2 FVKESK. The CDR3 is 15 residues long. CDR3 residues: CASSHIAGTTDTQYF. The CDR3 DNA sequence: TGTGCCAGCAGCCATATAGCGGGAACCACAGATACGCAGTATTTT.

CDR3 amino acids: CASKSTGVPEAFF. The CDR3 region has the DNA TGCGCCAGCAAAAGTACAGGGGTTCCTGAAGCTTTCTTT. The chain uses TRBV5-1 and TRBJ1-1; 7 bases are a match to TRBD1. This CDR3 contains 13 residues. Trimming cost V 6 bases and J 6 bases; bases outside gene matches: 8. The germline V gene has CDR1 SGHRS and CDR2 YFSETQ.

The rearrangement uses TRBV7-9 and TRBJ2-3; no clear D gene. The CDR3 runs to 12 residues. Germline V lookup: CDR1 SEHNR, CDR2 FQNEAQ (reference sequence). Deletions cut 1 base from V and 6 bases from J, with 5 bases between. The DNA for the CDR3 is TGTGCCAGCAGCTTAGATTGGGATACGCAGTATTTT. This codes for CASSLDWDTQYF.

The chain employs TRBV11-2 and TRBJ2-7, with D possibly being TRBD1 (6 bases). V was pared by 0 bases and J by 6 bases, with 18 bases between. Germline assignment: CDR1 SGHAT and CDR2 FQNNGV. The CDR3 consists of 16 residues. The CDR3 protein is CASSLDHWQGSTEQYF. Written as DNA, the CDR3 is TGTGCCAGCAGCTTAGATCATTGGCAGGGGAGTACCGAGCAGTACTTC.

The rearrangement uses TRBV7-9 and TRBJ2-7; no definite D call. Trimming pared 4 bases from V and 11 bases from J, leaving 12 bases between. The CDR3 contains 11 residues. CDR1 and CDR2 from the germline V gene are SEHNR and FQNEAQ (reference sequence). CDR3 DNA: TGTGCCAGCAGCTCCAGTACCGATGAGTACTTC. Protein: CASSSSTDEYF.

The chain carries TRBV5-1 and TRBJ2-7; a weak D match, TRBD1 (6 bases). CDR3 length: 13 residues. Trimming cost V 4 bases and J 4 bases, with 12 bases left between them. Germline CDR1 SGHRS, CDR2 YFSETQ. The CDR3: CASSIGQLYEQYF. The CDR3 DNA reads TGCGCCAGCAGCATTGGACAGCTTTACGAGCAGTACTTC.

The chain links TRBV4-1 to TRBJ2-5; D perhaps matches TRBD2 (6 bases). Between the trimmed V and J ends, which lost 7 bases and 2 bases, there was a span of 17 bases. CDR1 MGHRA and CDR2 YSYEKL come from the germline V gene. The length of the CDR3 is 15 residues. The CDR3 DNA reads as TGCGCCAGCACCTATACAGCTAGCGAACAAGAGACCCAGTACTTC. It specifies CASTYTASEQETQYF.

The chain recombines TRBV19 with TRBJ2-7; D remains unclear. The CDR3 has 14 amino acids. V was cut by 1 base and J by 0 bases, with 7 bases left in between. Germline V gene lookup returns CDR1 LNHDA and CDR2 SQIVND (reference sequence). CDR3 sequence (DNA): TGTGCCAGTAGTATAGTGGCCAGCTCCTACGAGCAGTACTTC. Protein: CASSIVASSYEQYF. Variable domain in full (rest from reference TRBV19 and TRBJ2-7): DGGITQSPKYLFRKEGQNVTLSCEQNLNHDAMYWYRQDPGQGLRLIYYSQIVNDFQKGDIAEGYSVSREKKESFPLTVTSAQKNPTAFYLCASSIVASSYEQYFGPGTRLTVT.

The genes are TRBV5-6 and TRBJ1-4; 8 bases line up with TRBD1. Losses at the gene ends were 0 bases for V and 5 bases for J; bases not matched to a gene: 6. This CDR3 contains 16 residues. The V gene's germline CDR1 is SGHDT and CDR2 YYEEEE. The CDR3 reads CASSLDRGDRNEKLFF. The CDR3 coding sequence is TGTGCCAGCAGCTTGGACAGGGGGGATCGAAATGAAAAACTGTTTTTT.

The gene calls are TRBV9 and TRBJ2-1; 9 bases map to TRBD1. CDR3 length equals 12 residues. Trimming removed 7 bases from V and 6 bases from J; junction bases left unmatched: 2. Germline CDR1 and CDR2: SGDLS and YYNGEE. As DNA, the CDR3 is TGTGCCAGCGGGGACAGGGTCAATGAGCAGTTCTTC. Translating gives CASGDRVNEQFF.

The genes are TRBV6-5 and TRBJ2-2, with D unresolved. Between the trimmed V and J ends, which lost 6 bases and 1 base, there was a span of 9 bases. The germline V gene encodes CDR1 MNHEY and CDR2 SVGAGI. This CDR3 has 14 residues. As DNA, the CDR3 is TGTGCCAGCAGCGAGGCTCTGAACACCGGGGAGCTGTTTTTT. This sequence encodes CASSEALNTGELFF.

This chain connects TRBV7-8 to TRBJ2-7; TRBD2 matches at 10 bases. Germline V lookup: CDR1 SGHVS, CDR2 FQNEAQ. V was clipped by 5 bases and J by 1 base; unmatched bases: 2. The CDR3 contains 14 residues. As DNA, the CDR3 is TGTGCCAGCAGCCTGACTAGCGGGTCCTACGAGCAGTACTTC. It is translated as CASSLTSGSYEQYF. The full variable domain, in which reference TRBV7-8 and TRBJ2-7 provide the parts outside the CDR3, is GAGVSQSPRYKVAKRGQDVALRCDPISGHVSLFWYQQALGQGPEFLTYFQNEAQLDKSGLPSDRFFAERPEGSVSTLKIQRTQQEDSAVYLCASSLTSGSYEQYFGPGTRLTVT.

Comment on this clone: One junction end disagrees with the germline gene, perhaps due to a read error. This sequence joins TRBV7-6 and TRBJ2-3; 10 nucleotides align to TRBD1. CDR1 is SGHVS, CDR2 FNYEAQ, per germline. The CDR3 has 15 amino acids. The CDR3 nucleotides read TGCGCCAGCAGCTGGGGGACAGGGGGCACAGATACGCAGTATTTT. It specifies CASSWGTGGTDTQYF.

The V and J genes are TRBV6-5 and TRBJ2-2; D is undetermined. V was clipped by 0 bases and J by 2 bases, with 7 bases between them. This CDR3 comprises 15 residues. Germline lookup yields CDR1 MNHEY and CDR2 SVGAGI. This CDR3 is CASSYSDGNTGELFF. CDR3 in DNA: TGTGCCAGCAGTTACTCTGACGGTAACACCGGGGAGCTGTTTTTT.

This clone was detected once. This sequence joins TRBV4-1 and TRBJ2-7; D not resolved. Germline CDR1 is MGHRA and CDR2 is YSYEKL. CDR3 length equals 16 residues. The V and J ends lost 0 bases and 1 base respectively, with 13 bases between them. CDR3 sequence: CASSQELMVGSYEQYF. CDR3 coding DNA: TGCGCCAGCAGCCAAGAATTAATGGTCGGATCCTACGAGCAGTACTTC.

The chain joins TRBV14 to TRBJ2-1; weak D call: TRBD1 (7 bases). The CDR3 consists of 14 residues. V shed 4 bases and J shed 2 bases, with 9 bases lying between them. CDR1 and CDR2 (germline): SGHDN, FVKESK. The CDR3, as DNA: TGTGCCAGCAGCCGCAGGGGGGCCTACAATGAGCAGTTCTTC. Its translation: CASSRRGAYNEQFF.

The chain links TRBV10-2 to TRBJ2-3; the match to TRBD2 covers 8 bases. Germline CDR1 is WSHSY and CDR2 is SAAADI. V dropped 7 bases and J dropped 5; count of bases not matched to a gene: 5. The CDR3 consists of 13 residues. Here the CDR3 DNA reads TGCGCCAGCAACGGACTAGCAGGAGATACGCAGTATTTT. Translating gives CASNGLAGDTQYF.

This chain uses TRBV10-2 with TRBJ1-2, with a weak D call TRBD1 (6 bases). The germline V gene encodes CDR1 WSHSY and CDR2 SAAADI. Trimming removed 2 bases at V and 5 bases at J, with 12 bases between. This CDR3 contains 14 residues. In nucleotides, the CDR3 is TGCGCCAGCAGTGAGCCCGGGACATATTATGGCTACACCTTC. It is translated as CASSEPGTYYGYTF.

CDR3 sequence: CATSRDFGELFF. In DNA, the CDR3 is TGTGCCACCAGCAGAGATTTCGGGGAGCTGTTTTTT. The chain employs TRBV15 and TRBJ2-2; D uncertain. CDR1 LNHNV and CDR2 YYDKDF come from the germline V gene (reference sequence). This CDR3 spans 12 amino acids. The germline V and J ends were trimmed by 0 bases and 7 bases, with 3 bases remaining between them.

Comment on this clone: The sample carries other DNA sequences with the same CDR3. This chain uses TRBV9 with TRBJ2-1; D not resolved. Trimming pared 0 bases from V and 8 bases from J, leaving 3 bases between. CDR3 length: 11 amino acids. Looked up from germline, CDR1 is SGDLS and CDR2 is YYNGEE. The CDR3: CASSVADEQFF. CDR3 coding DNA: TGTGCCAGCAGCGTAGCGGATGAGCAGTTCTTC. Full variable domain (rest looked up from reference TRBV9 and TRBJ2-1): DSGVTQTPKHLITATGQRVTLRCSPRSGDLSVYWYQQSLDQGLQFLIQYYNGEERAKGNILERFSAQQFPDLHSELNLSSLELGDSALYFCASSVADEQFFGPGTRLTVL.

The CDR3 bases are TGTGCCAGCAGCCCTCCGAACACTGAAGCTTTCTTT. Translating it yields CASSPPNTEAFF. This chain connects TRBV11-2 to TRBJ1-1; D remains unclear. V was pared by 5 bases and J by 1 base, with 5 bases between. The germline V gene encodes CDR1 SGHAT and CDR2 FQNNGV. This CDR3 is 12 amino acids long. Full variable domain (outside the CDR3, taken from reference TRBV11-2 and TRBJ1-1): EAGVAQSPRYKIIEKRQSVAFWCNPISGHATLYWYQQILGQGPKLLIQFQNNGVVDDSQLPKDRFSAERLKGVDSTLKIQPAKLEDSAVYLCASSPPNTEAFFGQGTRLTVV.